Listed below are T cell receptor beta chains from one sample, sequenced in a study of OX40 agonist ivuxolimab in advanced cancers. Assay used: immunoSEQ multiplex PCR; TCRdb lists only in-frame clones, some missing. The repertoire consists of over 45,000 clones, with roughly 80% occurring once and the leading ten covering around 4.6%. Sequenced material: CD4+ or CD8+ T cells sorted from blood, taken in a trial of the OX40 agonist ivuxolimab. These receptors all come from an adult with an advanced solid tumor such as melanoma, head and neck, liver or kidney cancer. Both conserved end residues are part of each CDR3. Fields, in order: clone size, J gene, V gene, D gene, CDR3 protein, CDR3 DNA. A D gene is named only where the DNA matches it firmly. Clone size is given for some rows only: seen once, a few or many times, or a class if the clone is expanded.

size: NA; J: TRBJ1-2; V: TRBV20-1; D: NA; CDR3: CSPFRDYGYTF; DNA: TGCAGTCCGTTCCGGGATTATGGCTACACCTTC
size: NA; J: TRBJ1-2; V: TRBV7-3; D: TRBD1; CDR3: CASSLEGANYGYTF; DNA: TGTGCCAGCAGCTTAGAGGGGGCGAACTATGGCTACACCTTC
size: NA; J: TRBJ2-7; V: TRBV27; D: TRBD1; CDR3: CASSPRGQGGNYEQYF; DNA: TGTGCCAGCAGTCCAAGGGGACAGGGAGGAAACTACGAGCAGTACTTC
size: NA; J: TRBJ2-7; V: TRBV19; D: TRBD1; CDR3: CASSIRTGMADEQYF; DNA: TGTGCCAGTAGTATCCGGACAGGGATGGCCGACGAGCAGTACTTC
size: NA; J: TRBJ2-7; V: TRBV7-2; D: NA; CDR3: CASSGSVFGGYEQYF; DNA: TGTGCCAGCAGCGGCTCCGTCTTCGGCGGCTACGAGCAGTACTTC
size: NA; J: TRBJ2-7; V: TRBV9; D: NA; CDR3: CASSVADGNSYEQYF; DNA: TGTGCCAGCAGCGTAGCGGACGGGAACTCCTACGAGCAGTACTTC
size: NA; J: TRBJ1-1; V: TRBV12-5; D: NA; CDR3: CASGLGAGRETEAFF; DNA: TGTGCTAGTGGTTTGGGTGCGGGAAGAGAGACTGAAGCTTTCTTT
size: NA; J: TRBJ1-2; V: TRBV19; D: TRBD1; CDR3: CASSAGTVLYGYTF; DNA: TGTGCCAGTAGTGCCGGGACAGTACTTTATGGCTACACCTTC
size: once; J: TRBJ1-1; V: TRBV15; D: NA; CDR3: CATSRNLENTEAFF; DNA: TGTGCCACCAGCAGGAACCTGGAGAACACTGAAGCTTTCTTT
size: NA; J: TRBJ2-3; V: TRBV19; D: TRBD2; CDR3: CASRLSGTSGSDTQYF; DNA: TGTGCCAGTCGCTTATCCGGGACTAGCGGGAGTGATACGCAGTATTTT
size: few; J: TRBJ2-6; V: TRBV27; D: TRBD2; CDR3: CASSGGVLSGANVLTF; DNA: TGTGCCAGCAGTGGGGGGGTCCTCTCTGGGGCCAACGTCCTGACTTTC
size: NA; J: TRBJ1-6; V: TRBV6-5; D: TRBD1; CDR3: CASGQQGRNSPLHF; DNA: TGTGCCAGCGGCCAACAGGGGCGGAATTCACCCCTCCACTTT
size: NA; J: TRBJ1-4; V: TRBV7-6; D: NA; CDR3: CASSLGGTTNEKLLF; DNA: TGTGCCAGCAGCTTAGGAGGGACAACTAATGAAAAACTGCTTTTT
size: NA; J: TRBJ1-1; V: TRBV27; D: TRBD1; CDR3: CASRRQGARGTEAFF; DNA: TGTGCCAGCCGAAGACAGGGGGCGCGCGGCACTGAAGCTTTCTTT
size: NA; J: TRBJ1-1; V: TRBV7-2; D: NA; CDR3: CASSLEGTPNTEAFF; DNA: TGTGCCAGCAGCTTAGAGGGGACGCCGAACACTGAAGCTTTCTTT
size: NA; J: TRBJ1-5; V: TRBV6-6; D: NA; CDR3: CATSYDSNQPQHF; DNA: TGTGCCACCAGTTACGATAGCAATCAGCCCCAGCATTTT
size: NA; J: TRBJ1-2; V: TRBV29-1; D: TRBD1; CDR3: CSGGSPGQGAWNTF; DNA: TGCAGCGGTGGGTCTCCGGGACAGGGGGCGTGGAACACCTTC
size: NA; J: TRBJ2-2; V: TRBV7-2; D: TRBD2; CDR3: CASSRGVAGTGELFF; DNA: TGTGCCAGCAGCCGAGGAGTAGCGGGCACCGGGGAGCTGTTTTTT
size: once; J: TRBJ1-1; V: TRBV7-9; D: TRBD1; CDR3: CASSRNRGGVKDTEAFF; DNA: TGTGCCAGCAGCCGAAACAGGGGTGGGGTAAAGGACACTGAAGCTTTCTTT
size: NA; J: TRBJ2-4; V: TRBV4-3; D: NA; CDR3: CASSQIGGGLAKNIQYF; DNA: TGCGCCAGCAGCCAGATTGGAGGAGGACTAGCCAAAAACATTCAGTACTTC
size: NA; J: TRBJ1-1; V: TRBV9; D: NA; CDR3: CASSVQDIYTEAFF; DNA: TGTGCCAGCAGCGTACAAGATATTTACACTGAAGCTTTCTTT
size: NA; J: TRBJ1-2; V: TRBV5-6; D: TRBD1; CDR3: CASSLNRGRNGYTF; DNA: TGTGCCAGCAGCTTGAACAGGGGGCGGAATGGCTACACCTTC
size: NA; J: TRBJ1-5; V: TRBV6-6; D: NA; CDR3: CASSYSDSSQHF; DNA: TGTGCCAGCAGTTACTCCGATTCTTCCCAGCATTTT
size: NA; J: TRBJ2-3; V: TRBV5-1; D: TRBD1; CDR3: CASSFGTGGNTDTQYF; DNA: TGCGCCAGCAGCTTCGGGACAGGGGGCAATACAGATACGCAGTATTTT
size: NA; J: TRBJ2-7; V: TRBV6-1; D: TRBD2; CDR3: CASRLAGGPFEQYF; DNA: TGTGCCAGCAGGTTAGCGGGGGGGCCTTTCGAGCAGTACTTC
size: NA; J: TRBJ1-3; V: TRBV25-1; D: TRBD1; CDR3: CASSGPGQGPREGNTIYF; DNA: TGTGCCAGCAGTGGCCCGGGACAGGGGCCTAGAGAAGGAAACACCATATATTTT
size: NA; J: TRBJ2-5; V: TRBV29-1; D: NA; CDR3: CSVISSGQETQYF; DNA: TGCAGCGTTATATCCAGCGGTCAAGAGACCCAGTACTTC
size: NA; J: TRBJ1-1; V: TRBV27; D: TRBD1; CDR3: CASSVLGQPNTEAFF; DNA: TGTGCCAGCAGTGTATTGGGACAGCCAAACACTGAAGCTTTCTTT
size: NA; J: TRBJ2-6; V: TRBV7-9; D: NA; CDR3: CASSLLRDSGANVLTF; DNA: TGTGCCAGCAGCTTATTAAGGGACTCTGGGGCCAACGTCCTGACTTTC
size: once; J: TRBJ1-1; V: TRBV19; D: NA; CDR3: CASKFGRMNTEAFF; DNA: TGTGCCAGTAAATTCGGACGGATGAACACTGAAGCTTTCTTT
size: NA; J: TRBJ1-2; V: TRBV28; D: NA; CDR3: CASSFLGRQDYGYTF; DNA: TGTGCCAGCAGTTTCCTAGGTCGACAGGACTATGGCTACACCTTC
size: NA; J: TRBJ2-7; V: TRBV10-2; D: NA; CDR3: CASSALSTKDF; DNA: TGCGCCAGCAGTGCTCTCTCAACCAAGGACTTC
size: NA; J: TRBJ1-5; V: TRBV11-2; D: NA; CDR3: CASSLQRNQPQHF; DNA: TGTGCCAGCAGCCTTCAGCGTAATCAGCCCCAGCATTTT
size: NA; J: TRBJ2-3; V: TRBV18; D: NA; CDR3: CASSPLGSTDTQYF; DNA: TGTGCCAGCTCACCATTAGGGAGCACAGATACGCAGTATTTT
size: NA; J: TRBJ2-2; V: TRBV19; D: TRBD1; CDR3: CASSPSGTAFTGELFF; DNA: TGTGCCAGTAGTCCCTCCGGGACAGCCTTCACCGGGGAGCTGTTTTTT
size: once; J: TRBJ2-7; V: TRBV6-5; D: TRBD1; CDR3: CASRGPWGQGYEQYF; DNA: TGTGCCAGCAGGGGCCCCTGGGGACAGGGATACGAGCAGTACTTC
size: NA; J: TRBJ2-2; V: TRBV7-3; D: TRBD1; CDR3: CASSVTGGAGELFF; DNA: TGTGCCAGCAGCGTGACAGGGGGCGCCGGGGAGCTGTTTTTT
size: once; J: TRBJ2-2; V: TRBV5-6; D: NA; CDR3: CASSSLGTINTGELFF; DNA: TGTGCCAGCAGCTCCCTTGGGACAATTAACACCGGGGAGCTGTTTTTT
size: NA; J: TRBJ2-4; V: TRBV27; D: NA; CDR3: CASSPTVAKNIQYF; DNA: TGTGCCAGCAGTCCGACGGTAGCCAAAAACATTCAGTACTTC
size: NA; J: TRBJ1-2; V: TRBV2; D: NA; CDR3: CASVLQGGSGYTF; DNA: TGTGCCAGCGTATTACAGGGAGGCAGTGGCTACACCTTC
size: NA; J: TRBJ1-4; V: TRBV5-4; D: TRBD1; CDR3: CASSQGQGAIPNEKLFF; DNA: TGCGCCAGCAGCCAAGGACAGGGGGCGATTCCCAATGAAAAACTGTTTTTT
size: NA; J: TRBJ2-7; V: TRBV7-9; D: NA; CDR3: CASSLGGLGFGSYEQYF; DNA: TGTGCCAGCAGCTTAGGGGGTCTGGGTTTCGGGTCCTACGAGCAGTACTTC